What follows describes a single T cell receptor beta chain. The target antigen is unknown. The data derive from a study of cytomegalovirus exposure and HLA in healthy donors. This CDR3 is 15 amino acids long. V dropped 5 bases and J dropped 2; count of bases not matched to a gene: 3. From germline, CDR1 is LNHDA and CDR2 SQIVND (reference sequence). General study points: TCR sequences were mostly rare, though some public TCRs occurred in many donors. In a later analysis, V- and J-gene trimming of beta chains associated with a DCLRE1C missense variant, replicated independently.

The PCR used 60 Vbeta and 13 Jbeta primers. Source study methods: Among the unique TCR beta chains that a later analysis counted, about 85 million in all, about 11 million were shared. Method: immunoSEQ multiplex PCR; TCRdb's copy keeps in-frame clones and lacks some. V, J and clone size are taken as reported in that table, and D and trimming were inferred from the DNA itself. The specimen's table records some 75,000 clones. The V and J genes are TRBV19 and TRBJ1-4; the match to TRBD1 covers 9 bases. Sequencing was done on a sample of PBMCs. The sequence derives from a man aged 40-49 years in good health and CMV-seronegative. CDR3 loop: CASSLGQGTNEKLFF. The CDR3 region has the DNA TGTGCCAGTAGTCTTGGACAGGGGACTAATGAAAAACTGTTTTTT. Supplemented by reference TRBV19 and TRBJ1-4, the full variable domain reads DGGITQSPKYLFRKEGQNVTLSCEQNLNHDAMYWYRQDPGQGLRLIYYSQIVNDFQKGDIAEGYSVSREKKESFPLTVTSAQKNPTAFYLCASSLGQGTNEKLFFGSGTQLSVL.